This TCR beta chain emerged from a study of T cell repertoires in cytomegalovirus infection. Study details: An indication of both CMV infection and matching HLA type came from public TCR beta signatures.

V lost 5 bases and J lost 0; bases outside the gene matches: 4. Germline CDR1 reads SGHTA; CDR2 reads FQGTGA. CDR3 size: 16 residues. TCRdb re-called the reads with MiXCR, one entry per CDR3 protein. The sample lists about 920,000 distinct CDR3 sequences; approximately 31% were seen once. Comments on this clonotype: Its specificity is unknown.

The chain has TRBV7-3 and TRBJ2-1; 10 nucleotides match TRBD1. This TCR came from a human donor in good health (CMV status not recorded). Some clones in this sample may be carry-over from other donors' samples. Sequenced here: cultured CD8+ T cells from PBMCs, sampled from culture after CMV antigen stimulation. The DNA for the CDR3 is TGTGCCAGCAGCAAGGGACAGGGGAGCTCCTACAATGAGCAGTTCTTC. Translating it yields CASSKGQGSSYNEQFF.